The rows below give T cell receptor beta chains drawn from one sample of a study of T cell changes during pregnancy in multiple sclerosis. TCRdb's table, derived via immunoSEQ multiplex PCR, lists solely in-frame clones and lacks some. The data contain roughly 48,000 clones, almost 95% of them singletons. This specimen was CD4+ T cells from peripheral blood mononuclear cells, taken in the third trimester of pregnancy. The source of these receptors is a female donor with multiple sclerosis, enrolled in a pregnancy study. Each CDR3 is given with its conserved first and last residue. A D gene is named only where the DNA matches it firmly. Rows give clone size only sometimes, using once, few, many, or a class for an expanded clone.

j_call,d_call,v_call,clone_size,cdr3_aa,cdr3_nt
TRBJ1-5,NA,TRBV7-9,few,CASSSGLNSNQPQHF,TGTGCCAGCAGCTCAGGCCTGAATAGCAATCAGCCCCAGCATTTT
TRBJ2-7,NA,TRBV5-1,NA,CASSRGSSYEQYF,TGCGCCAGCAGTCGGGGGAGCTCCTACGAGCAGTACTTC
TRBJ1-2,NA,TRBV2,NA,CASSEGTKANYGYTF,TGTGCCAGCAGTGAAGGAACAAAAGCTAACTATGGCTACACCTTC
TRBJ2-7,TRBD1,TRBV7-8,NA,CASSLGTGGLYEQYF,TGTGCCAGCAGCTTAGGGACAGGGGGCTTATACGAGCAGTACTTC
TRBJ2-2,NA,TRBV6-1,NA,CASSERPLVEGELFF,TGTGCCAGCAGTGAGCGGCCGCTGGTGGAGGGGGAGCTGTTTTTT
TRBJ2-7,TRBD2,TRBV28,once,CASSLSSGVTYEQYF,TGTGCCAGCAGTTTAAGTAGCGGGGTAACCTACGAGCAGTACTTC
TRBJ2-4,TRBD1,TRBV19,NA,CASSSNGQGPLIIQYF,TGTGCCAGTAGTAGCAATGGACAGGGTCCGCTGATCATTCAGTACTTC
TRBJ1-4,NA,TRBV28,NA,CASSFVGVEKLFF,TGTGCCAGCAGTTTCGTAGGGGTTGAAAAACTGTTTTTT
TRBJ2-7,TRBD1,TRBV28,NA,CASTKTGFYEQYF,TGTGCCAGCACGAAGACAGGGTTCTACGAGCAGTACTTC
TRBJ2-6,NA,TRBV10-3,NA,CAISESGVTGANVLTF,TGTGCCATCAGTGAGTCCGGGGTGACTGGGGCCAACGTCCTGACTTTC
TRBJ1-1,TRBD1,TRBV5-1,NA,CASSLGQGLLGNTEAFF,TGCGCCAGCAGCCTCGGACAGGGGTTATTGGGGAACACTGAAGCTTTCTTT
TRBJ1-4,TRBD1,TRBV4-2,NA,CASSPGGQGVINEKLFF,TGTGCCAGCAGCCCAGGGGGACAGGGGGTGATAAATGAAAAACTGTTTTTT
TRBJ2-7,NA,TRBV18,NA,CASSPTEWEQYF,TGTGCCAGCTCACCCACGGAGTGGGAGCAGTACTTC
TRBJ2-7,TRBD1,TRBV18,NA,CASSPSTGAWYEQYF,TGTGCCAGCTCACCAAGTACAGGGGCTTGGTACGAGCAGTACTTC
TRBJ1-3,NA,TRBV6-1,NA,CASSEGRLRSGNTIYF,TGTGCCAGCAGTGAGGGGAGACTCCGCTCTGGAAACACCATATATTTT
TRBJ2-5,NA,TRBV5-6,NA,CASSLGLRVETQYF,TGTGCCAGCAGCTTGGGACTCCGGGTGGAGACCCAGTACTTC
TRBJ2-1,TRBD1,TRBV5-6,NA,CASSLRTGYNEQFF,TGTGCCAGCAGCCTAAGGACAGGTTACAATGAGCAGTTCTTC
TRBJ1-1,NA,TRBV7-9,NA,CASSSVRRGGGNTEAFF,TGTGCCAGCAGCTCAGTGCGCCGGGGAGGGGGTAACACTGAAGCTTTCTTT
TRBJ2-3,TRBD2,TRBV30,NA,CASQLAGSTDTQYF,TGTGCCTCCCAACTAGCGGGGAGCACAGATACGCAGTATTTT
TRBJ1-5,NA,TRBV15,few,CATSRGRQPQHF,TGTGCCACCAGCAGGGGGCGACAGCCCCAGCATTTT
TRBJ2-3,TRBD2,TRBV4-1,NA,CASSQDSGRGAPSFTDTQYF,TGCGCCAGCAGCCAAGATAGTGGGCGGGGGGCCCCTTCCTTCACAGATACGCAGTATTTT
TRBJ2-3,NA,TRBV12-5,NA,CASGLETGRTDTQYF,TGTGCTAGTGGTTTGGAGACAGGTAGGACAGATACGCAGTATTTT
TRBJ2-3,NA,TRBV5-4,NA,CASSLPVATDTQYF,TGTGCCAGCAGCTTGCCAGTGGCCACAGATACGCAGTATTTT
TRBJ2-1,TRBD2,TRBV11-2,once,CASSQMGQLAGGAPVF,TGTGCCAGCAGCCAGATGGGTCAACTAGCGGGAGGGGCTCCGGTCTTC
TRBJ2-3,NA,TRBV7-2,once,CASSLGGGTKRTDTQYF,TGTGCCAGCAGCTTAGGAGGGGGGACTAAACGCACAGATACGCAGTATTTT
TRBJ2-7,TRBD2,TRBV5-1,NA,CASSSKAGGRAYEQYF,TGCGCCAGCAGCTCAAAGGCAGGCGGGAGGGCCTACGAGCAGTACTTC
TRBJ1-1,TRBD1,TRBV19,NA,CASRKGQLNTEAFF,TGTGCCAGTAGGAAGGGACAGCTGAACACTGAAGCTTTCTTT
TRBJ1-4,NA,TRBV5-1,NA,CASKRGREEKLFF,TGCGCCAGCAAGAGGGGGAGAGAGGAAAAACTGTTTTTT
TRBJ2-1,NA,TRBV30,NA,CAWSGLYNEQFF,TGTGCCTGGAGTGGCCTATACAATGAGCAGTTCTTC
TRBJ2-5,NA,TRBV7-7,NA,CASSLLRDETQYF,TGTGCCAGCAGCTTGTTGAGGGATGAGACCCAGTACTTC
TRBJ2-1,TRBD2,TRBV14,few,CASRRSGTHDNEQFF,TGTGCCAGCAGACGGAGCGGGACCCACGACAATGAGCAGTTCTTC
TRBJ1-1,NA,TRBV6-6,NA,CASSYPGMRGAFF,TGTGCCAGCAGTTACCCGGGTATGCGGGGAGCTTTCTTT
TRBJ1-6,NA,TRBV19,NA,CASSSSSYNSPLHF,TGTGCCAGTAGTTCGTCCAGTTATAATTCACCCCTCCACTTT
TRBJ2-2,TRBD1,TRBV5-1,NA,CASSSTGATGELFF,TGCGCCAGCAGCTCAACAGGGGCCACCGGGGAGCTGTTTTTT
TRBJ2-1,NA,TRBV9,NA,CASSVARADEQFF,TGTGCCAGCAGCGTCGCCAGGGCCGATGAGCAGTTCTTC